The clone carrying this T cell receptor beta chain was counted ten times or more. The CDR3 sequence is 14 residues long. Trimming shortened V by 0 bases and J by 5 bases, and 11 bases separated the two germline ends. Germline V gene sequence: CDR1 SGHRS, CDR2 YFSETQ. These data belong to a study of identical twins. After template switching added a universal primer site, the resulting cDNA carried unique molecular identifiers. TCRdb used MiXCR to reprocess the 5' RACE reads, holding one entry per CDR3 protein. This table has about 200,000 distinct CDR3 sequences, 6.5% to 8% appearing once. This same sample was also part of a study on T cells expressing NK-cell markers. That report notes: Sorted CD3+CD56+NKG2C+, CD3+CD56+NKG2C- and CD3+CD56-NKG2C+ T cells provided the TCR beta repertoires. Eight donors were sequenced, of whom seven were HCMV-seropositive, while the remaining one was HCMV-seronegative. The authors applied an anti-gamma-delta TCR antibody in several experiments, and it restricted sorting to alpha-beta TCR T cells.

Input material: CD8+ T cells sorted from blood. This TCR derives from a woman in her late teens or twenties in good health. The rearrangement joins TRBV5-1 to TRBJ1-1; the D gene is possibly TRBD1 (5 bases). The CDR3 sequence is CASSLAGLETEAFF. The CDR3 DNA follows: TGCGCCAGCAGCTTGGCAGGGCTGGAGACTGAAGCTTTCTTT.